This T cell receptor beta chain was identified during a study of T cell repertoires in cytomegalovirus infection (dated by TCRdb to the late 2010s). General notes on the study: Donor HLA type was relevant to the analysis, because carriage of CMV infection together with the matching HLA type was indicated by public TCR beta signatures.

For this chain, trimming is 5 bases at the V end and 2 bases at the J end, and the number of junction bases without a gene match is 7. CDR1 is given as SGHVS and CDR2 as FQNEAQ, both from the germline V gene. The CDR3 contains 16 residues, cysteine and phenylalanine counted. Only the CDR3 region is kept as DNA, spanning 48 bases read in frame from base 1. The research as a whole found: The ex vivo response was dominated by HLA-C-restricted CMV-specific TCR beta clonotypes, which also provided the single most frequent clonotype in two of eight donors. Cumulative frequency of public TCR beta family members discriminated carriers of CMV infection plus the relevant HLA type in this cohort and an independent 352-donor cohort.

At least ten counts were recorded for this clonotype. Its recognized antigen is unknown. Per-base qualities were not stored, and no clone one base away is much larger. Sequencing instrument: Illumina HiSeq 1500. TCRdb itself trimmed the public reads at Q25 with fastp, ran MiXCR and retained productive beta chains. Merged by CDR3 protein, the rows form single entries marked with the most common genes and DNA. This sample comprises nearly 550,000 distinct CDR3 sequences, approximately 16% of them detected only once. The ten largest clonotypes hold 24% of the sample. The receptor chain draws on TRBV7-8 and TRBJ2-5; 11 bases in the junction line up with TRBD2. Sequencing was performed on CD8+ T cells from PBMCs. This sequence originates from a human donor in good health (CMV status not recorded). Some clones in this sample may be carry-over from other donors' samples. The CDR3 has the sequence CASSSAGLAGQETQYF. The nucleotides are TGTGCCAGCAGCAGCGCAGGACTAGCGGGTCAAGAGACCCAGTACTTC.